A single sample gave rise to the 12 T cell receptor beta chains below, sequenced in a study of T cell responses to AZD1222 COVID-19 vaccine. The assay was immunoSEQ multiplex PCR, and TCRdb's table has in-frame clones only and misses some. This table has some 95,000 clones, roughly 89% appearing once. The source material was peripheral blood, sampled on day 0 of AZD1222 vaccination. The origin of the receptors is an adult in good health.

About this clone itself: The same CDR3 arises from other DNA sequences in this sample as well. This chain joins TRBV29-1 and TRBJ1-2; the match to TRBD1 covers 7 bases. J gave up 4 bases and V 2 bases, and 4 bases lay outside the gene matches. CDR3 size: 13 residues. Germline assignment: CDR1 SQVTM and CDR2 ANQGSEA. The CDR3 loop is CSVESGDSYGYTF. CDR3 coding DNA: TGCAGCGTTGAATCCGGGGACAGCTATGGCTACACCTTC. Looking up the rest from reference TRBV29-1 and TRBJ1-2 gives the full variable domain: SAVISQKPSRDICQRGTSLTIQCQVDSQVTMMFWYRQQPGQSLTLIATANQGSEATYESGFVIDKFPISRPNLTFSTLTVSNMSPEDSSIYLCSVESGDSYGYTFGSGTRLTVV.

The gene calls are TRBV29-1 and TRBJ2-5; D could derive from TRBD1 or TRBD2 (5 bases each). The CDR3 loop spans 14 amino acids. Germline loops: CDR1 SQVTM, CDR2 ANQGSEA. Trimming took off 4 bases at V and 1 base at J, with 13 bases between the two ends. The CDR3 DNA reads TGCAGCGTTGCCCTCGAGGGGCTCCAAGAGACCCAGTACTTC. Encoded protein: CSVALEGLQETQYF.

This rearrangement joins TRBV10-3 to TRBJ1-5; D unresolved. This CDR3 has 14 amino acids. Germline CDR1 ENHRY, CDR2 SYGVKD. The V and J ends lost 0 bases and 11 bases respectively, with 14 bases between them. The CDR3 DNA reads as TGTGCCATCAGTGAGTCGCTTGGGCAGCAAGCCCAGCATTTT. This encodes CAISESLGQQAQHF.

With regard to this clone: The same CDR3 also results from other DNA sequences found in this sample. The V and J genes are TRBV7-2 and TRBJ2-3, with 14 bases lining up with TRBD2. Germline values: CDR1 SGHTA, CDR2 FQGNSA. Trimming took 6 bases from V and 3 from J; bases not matched to a gene: 2. This CDR3 spans 15 amino acids. This CDR3 is CASRRLAGGTDTQYF. The CDR3 DNA sequence: TGTGCCAGCAGGCGACTAGCGGGGGGGACAGATACGCAGTATTTT.

The rearrangement uses TRBV29-1 and TRBJ2-6; 8 bases are a match to TRBD2. The junction had 6 bases not matched to a gene; V was cut back by 5 bases and J by 0 bases. The CDR3 is made up of 16 amino acids. From germline, CDR1 is SQVTM and CDR2 ANQGSEA. The CDR3: CSVHSGEVSGANVLTF. Written as DNA, the CDR3 is TGCAGCGTTCATAGCGGGGAAGTCTCTGGGGCCAACGTCCTGACTTTC.

The rearrangement joins TRBV3-1 (or the pseudogene TRBV3-2) to TRBJ2-1; 8 nucleotides match TRBD2. Trimming cost V 2 bases and J 7 bases; bases outside gene matches: 4. Germline CDR1 is LGHDT and CDR2 is YNNKEL (reference sequence). The CDR3 consists of 14 residues. This chain's CDR3 is CASSQSGGANEQFF. CDR3 in DNA: TGTGCCAGCAGCCAATCCGGGGGGGCGAATGAGCAGTTCTTC.

This clone showed up just once. The rearrangement joins TRBV28 to TRBJ1-4; TRBD1 might be the D (5 bases). This CDR3 is 15 amino acids long. Trimming removed 5 bases at V and 8 bases at J, with 18 bases between. Per germline, CDR1 MDHEN and CDR2 SYDVKM. DNA for the CDR3: TGTGCCAGCAGTCCCAGGACGGGGGGGGTCGAAAAACTGTTTTTT. It specifies CASSPRTGGVEKLFF.

The chain couples TRBV28 to TRBJ1-5; tentative D call: TRBD1 (5 bases). CDR1 and CDR2 (germline): MDHEN, SYDVKM. The CDR3 is made up of 15 amino acids. V was cut by 6 bases and J by 4 bases, with 16 bases left in between. CDR3 nucleotide sequence: TGTGCCAGCAGCTGGGGCTCGGGGGAGAATCAGCCCCAGCATTTT. This translates into CASSWGSGENQPQHF.

The rearrangement uses TRBV6-5 and TRBJ1-2, with 8 bases lining up with TRBD1. J was trimmed by 4 bases and V by 5 bases; bases with no gene match: 6. Germline V gene lookup returns CDR1 MNHEY and CDR2 SVGAGI. The CDR3 extends over 14 amino acids. DNA for the CDR3: TGTGCCAGCAGTCCAAGGACAGGGAGCTATGGCTACACCTTC. Amino acids: CASSPRTGSYGYTF.

The chain joins TRBV7-6 to TRBJ1-1, with D perhaps matching TRBD1 (6 bases). The CDR3 spans 14 residues. V lost 1 base and J lost 4, with 10 bases in between. Germline CDR1 SGHVS, CDR2 FNYEAQ. CDR3 region: CASSLGGGGTEAFF. In DNA, the CDR3 is TGTGCCAGCAGCTTAGGAGGGGGGGGCACTGAAGCTTTCTTT.

The J gene is TRBJ2-3, the V gene TRBV21-1. TRBV21-1 counts as a pseudogene. This CDR3 comprises 17 residues. The CDR3 loop is CASSNNPGPAGTDTQYF. CDR3 DNA: TGTGCCAGCAGCAACAATCCGGGACCCGCGGGTACAGATACGCAGTATTTT.

V and J are TRBV25-1 and TRBJ2-3; the D gene is possibly TRBD1 (6 bases). Trimming removed 7 bases at V and 1 base at J, with 6 bases between. The CDR3 sequence is 12 residues long. Germline V lookup: CDR1 MGHDK, CDR2 SYGVNS. The CDR3 DNA follows: TGTGCCAGCAAGGGGGGCACAGATACGCAGTATTTT. Encoded protein: CASKGGTDTQYF.